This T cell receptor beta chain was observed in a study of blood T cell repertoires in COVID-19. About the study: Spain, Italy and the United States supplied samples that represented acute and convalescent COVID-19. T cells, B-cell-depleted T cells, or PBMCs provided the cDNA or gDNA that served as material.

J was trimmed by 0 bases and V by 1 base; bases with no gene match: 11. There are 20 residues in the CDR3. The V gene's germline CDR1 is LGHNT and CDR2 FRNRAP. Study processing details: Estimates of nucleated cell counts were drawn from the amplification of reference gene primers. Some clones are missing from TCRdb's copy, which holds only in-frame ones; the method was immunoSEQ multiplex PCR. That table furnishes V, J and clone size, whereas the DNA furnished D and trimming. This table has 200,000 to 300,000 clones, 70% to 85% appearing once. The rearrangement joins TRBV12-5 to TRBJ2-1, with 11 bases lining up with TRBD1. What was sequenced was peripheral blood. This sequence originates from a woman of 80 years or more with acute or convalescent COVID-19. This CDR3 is CASGLARTGGAGFSYNEQFF. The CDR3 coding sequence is TGTGCTAGTGGTTTGGCCAGGACAGGGGGCGCGGGCTTCTCCTACAATGAGCAGTTCTTC.